The clone carrying this T cell receptor (beta chain) was seen once. The CDR3 spans 16 residues. The V gene's germline CDR1 is WNHNN and CDR2 SYGVQD (reference sequence). V was clipped by 8 bases and J by 2 bases, with 16 bases between them. These data originate in a study of shared clonotypes between healthy human individuals. In the study overall: The donor pool was made up of two women and a few men aged 18 to 49.

TCRdb's copy holds only in-frame clones and misses some; the assay was immunoSEQ multiplex PCR. The sample records 2 million or so clones, 95% being singletons. Subsets obtained from CD4+ cells comprised CD45RA+ naive and CD45RA-negative memory cells. The rearrangement links TRBV10-1 to TRBJ2-6; D tentatively reads TRBD1 or TRBD2 (5 bases each). The clonotype originates from a man younger than 35 in good health. The sequencing input was naive CD4+ T cells sorted from blood. Documented subset: CD45RA+ positively selected. For the CDR3, the DNA is TGCGCCAGCGTAACCGGGGCTCCACCTGGGGCCAACGTCCTGACTTTC. Translation: CASVTGAPPGANVLTF.